These 10 T cell receptor beta chains were sequenced from one sample in a study of beta chain features in type 1 diabetes. The whole isolated RNA underwent reverse transcription, so sequencing captured expressed TCRB transcripts. The data were produced by immunoSEQ multiplex PCR, yet TCRdb's version contains in-frame clones alone and is incomplete. The repertoire has some 150,000 clones, 9.7% of them found once; the top ten carry 0.65%. What was sequenced was central memory CD4+ T cells from blood. The receptors shown here come from a woman in her thirties or forties in good health.

In its sample, this clone was seen a few times. At the DNA level, this CDR3 is encoded by other sequences in the same sample as well. The chain employs TRBV18 and TRBJ1-3; 7 bases map to TRBD1. V shed 6 bases, J shed 4 bases, and the junction held 6 bases outside the gene matches. Per germline, CDR1 KGHSH and CDR2 LQKENI. This CDR3 contains 14 residues. CDR3 coding DNA: TGTGCCAGCTCCCCGGGGACAGCAGGAAACACCATATATTTT. The encoded protein is CASSPGTAGNTIYF. The entire variable domain, with the rest obtained from reference TRBV18 and TRBJ1-3, is as follows: NAGVMQNPRHLVRRRGQEARLRCSPMKGHSHVYWYRQLPEEGLKFMVYLQKENIIDESGMPKERFSAEFPKEGPSILRIQQVVRGDSAAYFCASSPGTAGNTIYFGEGSWLTVV.

This clone occurred a few times. The rearrangement joins TRBV4-1 to TRBJ1-5, with a tentative D call TRBD1 (6 bases). From germline, CDR1 is MGHRA and CDR2 YSYEKL. The CDR3 totals 16 residues. V dropped 0 bases and J dropped 4 bases, with 13 bases sitting between them. CDR3 sequence: CASSQDPGVGNQPQHF. The CDR3 DNA follows: TGCGCCAGCAGCCAAGATCCAGGGGTAGGGAATCAGCCCCAGCATTTT.

The genes are TRBV5-1 and TRBJ2-1, with 15 bases that match TRBD2. The trim removed 4 bases at V and 8 bases at J, leaving 7 bases unmatched. The CDR3 is 16 amino acids. From germline, CDR1 is SGHRS and CDR2 YFSETQ. The CDR3 nucleotides read TGCGCCAGCAGCCGCGGACTAGCGGGGGGGGAGGATGAGCAGTTCTTC. This translates into CASSRGLAGGEDEQFF.

In this sample, this clone turned up a few times. V is TRBV5-6 and J is TRBJ2-3; weak D call: TRBD2 (6 bases). Trimming took off 4 bases at V and 5 bases at J, with 17 bases between the two ends. This CDR3 has 15 residues. Per the germline V gene, CDR1 is SGHDT and CDR2 is YYEEEE. CDR3 sequence reads: CASSRGPAGRDTQYF. DNA for the CDR3: TGTGCCAGCAGCAGGGGACCCGCGGGGAGAGATACGCAGTATTTT.

This clone has a handful of counts. The chain carries TRBV2 and TRBJ2-1; maybe TRBD2 (7 bases). Germline V gene lookup returns CDR1 SNHLY and CDR2 FYNNEI. The CDR3 spans 14 residues. V shed 6 bases and J shed 3 bases, with 12 bases lying between them. In DNA form, the CDR3 reads TGTGCCAGCAGAAAAGGGGGGGGCTACAATGAGCAGTTCTTC. Amino acids: CASRKGGGYNEQFF. The full variable domain, with the rest looked up from reference TRBV2 and TRBJ2-1, is EPEVTQTPSHQVTQMGQEVILRCVPISNHLYFYWYRQILGQKVEFLVSFYNNEISEKSEIFDDQFSVERPDGSNFTLKIRSTKLEDSAMYFCASRKGGGYNEQFFGPGTRLTVL.

This clone turned up a few times. The genes are TRBV5-4 and TRBJ2-1; perhaps TRBD1 as D (5 bases). Between the trimmed V and J ends, which lost 4 bases and 10 bases, there was a span of 18 bases. This CDR3 contains 14 residues. CDR1 is SGHNT, CDR2 YYREEE, per germline (reference sequence). CDR3 amino acids: CASSRGGSTLEQFF. CDR3 nucleotide sequence: TGTGCCAGCAGCAGGGGTGGTAGCACCTTGGAGCAGTTCTTC.

In this sample, this clone turned up a few times. This chain links TRBV21-1 with TRBJ2-3; the D call in the table, TRBD2, was not verified against the DNA. TRBV21-1 is termed a pseudogene. The CDR3 has 15 residues. The CDR3 region has the DNA TGTGCCACCGACGGGGGGCCGTACGGCACAGATACGCAGTATTTT. It encodes CATDGGPYGTDTQYF.

In this sample, this clone turned up a few times. The gene calls are TRBV7-8 and TRBJ1-2; tentatively, D is TRBD1 (5 bases). Trimming pared 3 bases from V and 3 bases from J, leaving 5 bases between. Germline CDR1 SGHVS, CDR2 FQNEAQ. This CDR3 is 12 amino acids long. CDR3 region: CASSLTDYGYTF. DNA of the CDR3: TGTGCCAGCAGCTTGACAGACTATGGCTACACCTTC.

The genes are TRBV4-3 and TRBJ2-7, with 12 bases fitting TRBD2. The CDR3 sequence is 17 residues long. Germline loops: CDR1 LGHNA, CDR2 YSLEER. J was trimmed by 1 base and V by 4 bases; bases with no gene match: 8. CDR3 sequence: CASSLSLTSGGSYEQYF. CDR3 sequence (DNA): TGCGCCAGCAGCCTGTCCCTGACTAGCGGGGGATCCTACGAGCAGTACTTC.

The chain couples TRBV7-6 to TRBJ2-3; TRBD2 agrees at 9 bases. Germline CDR1 reads SGHVS; CDR2 reads FNYEAQ. V was clipped by 5 bases and J by 4 bases; unmatched bases: 10. The CDR3 sequence is 16 residues long. The CDR3 DNA is TGTGCCAGCAGCCCAAGACTAGCGGAGCCCGCAGATACGCAGTATTTT. Encoded protein: CASSPRLAEPADTQYF. The full variable domain, completed using reference TRBV7-6 and TRBJ2-3, is GAGVSQSPRYKVTKRGQDVALRCDPISGHVSLYWYRQALGQGPEFLTYFNYEAQQDKSGLPNDRFSAERPEGSISTLTIQRTEQRDSAMYRCASSPRLAEPADTQYFGPGTRLTVL.